The 5 T cell receptor beta chains given below trace back to one sample, sequenced in a study of T cells in Graves' hyperthyroidism and ophthalmopathy (dated by TCRdb to between 2017 and 2020). The protocol used for the library was multiplex PCR. The instrument given in TCRdb is Illumina HiSeq 2000. Amplification of TCR beta CDR3 regions was carried out from RNA transcripts. For the first round of RT-PCR on the TCR CDR3, the HTBI primer set was used together with the Qiagen OneStep RT-PCR kit. The public reads were reanalyzed by TCRdb: fastp trimming at Q25, MiXCR alignment, in-frame beta chains only. Here each entry gathers all rows of one CDR3 protein and keeps the most common genes and DNA. The sample has about half a million distinct CDR3 sequences on record, 20% of them singletons. About 50% of the sample is held by the ten biggest clonotypes. The specimen was blood. These TCRs come from a middle-aged man with Graves' ophthalmopathy.

The chain uses TRBV27 and TRBJ2-7; 8 bases fit TRBD2. With V trimmed by 4 bases and J by 3 bases, 8 bases remained unmatched. The CDR3 contains 15 residues. CDR1 and CDR2 (germline): MNHEY, SMNVEV (reference sequence). Here the CDR3 reads CASSSHSGDLYEQYF. In DNA, the CDR3 is TGTGCCAGCAGTTCCCATAGCGGGGACCTCTACGAGCAGTACTTC.

The gene calls are TRBV9 and TRBJ2-7; 7 nucleotides align to TRBD2. The germline CDR1 and CDR2 sequences are SGDLS and YYNGEE. Trimming removed 0 bases from V and 5 bases from J; junction bases left unmatched: 14. This CDR3 spans 17 amino acids. The CDR3 DNA reads as TGTGCCAGCAGCGTAGATGGGGGAGGGACTGGGGCCGACGAGCAGTACTTC. Residues: CASSVDGGGTGADEQYF.

This chain connects TRBV7-3 to TRBJ1-2; D is possibly TRBD1 (6 bases). Per the germline V gene, CDR1 is SGHTA and CDR2 is FQGTGA. The ends were cut back, 2 bases at V and 8 bases at J, with 15 bases in the middle. This CDR3 contains 14 residues. CDR3 sequence: CASSLAGTQKGYTF. CDR3 bases: TGTGCCAGCAGCTTAGCAGGGACACAAAAGGGCTACACCTTC.

The genes are TRBV15 and TRBJ2-2; 8 nucleotides match TRBD1. Looked up from germline, CDR1 is LNHNV and CDR2 is YYDKDF (reference sequence). The CDR3 loop spans 19 amino acids. V was clipped by 2 bases and J by 5 bases; unmatched bases: 16. The CDR3 is CATSRPGTGPPIWTGELFF. The CDR3 DNA follows: TGTGCCACCAGCAGACCCGGGACAGGCCCCCCTATTTGGACCGGGGAGCTGTTTTTT.

This clonotype was counted ten times or more. The chain combines TRBV7-2 with TRBJ2-2; no reliable D call. V was shortened by 2 bases and J by 0 bases, with 7 bases between the two germline ends. CDR1 is SGHTA, CDR2 FQGNSA, per germline. The CDR3 has 15 amino acids. The CDR3 protein is CASSLSSANTGELFF. CDR3 in DNA: TGTGCCAGCAGCTTATCATCCGCGAACACCGGGGAGCTGTTTTTT.